One and the same sample provided the 20 T cell receptor beta chains below, sequenced in a study of tumor-infiltrating lymphocytes in localized non-small cell lung cancer. This table comes from immunoSEQ multiplex PCR, and its TCRdb copy is limited to in-frame clones, with some not included. The sample records around 16,000 clones, roughly three quarters being singletons. The sequenced sample consisted of lung tumor tissue. These receptors came from a human donor with non-small cell lung cancer.

This clone was observed a handful of times. The chain uses TRBV14 and TRBJ2-1; maybe TRBD2 (7 bases). The V end was cut by 5 bases, the J end by 7 bases, with 18 bases between. Germline CDR1 and CDR2: SGHDN and FVKESK. The CDR3 has 15 residues. CDR3 loop: CASSGTAGAGNEQFF. For the CDR3, the DNA is TGTGCCAGCAGCGGGACCGCGGGGGCCGGAAATGAGCAGTTCTTC.

V gene TRBV15 combines with J gene TRBJ2-7; D call uncertain. Germline V lookup: CDR1 LNHNV, CDR2 YYDKDF (reference sequence). The CDR3 extends over 13 amino acids. Deletions cut 3 bases from V and 1 base from J, with 7 bases between. The DNA for the CDR3 is TGTGCCACCAGCAGCGCAGGATCCTACGAGCAGTACTTC. Translating gives CATSSAGSYEQYF.

This clone showed up just once. Other DNA sequences in this specimen translate into the identical CDR3. The rearrangement uses TRBV19 and TRBJ1-2; a possible D gene is TRBD1 (5 bases). The CDR3 has 13 amino acids. Germline V lookup: CDR1 LNHDA, CDR2 SQIVND (reference sequence). Trimming pared 5 bases from V and 8 bases from J, leaving 15 bases between. DNA of the CDR3: TGTGCCAGTAGTTCCCGGACACTAAGGGGCTACACCTTC. Translated: CASSSRTLRGYTF.

The rearrangement joins TRBV18 to TRBJ1-5; 8 bases line up with TRBD1. Germline lookup yields CDR1 KGHSH and CDR2 LQKENI. The ends lost 5 bases at V and 5 bases at J; junction bases unmatched: 2. CDR3 length: 13 amino acids. CDR3 DNA: TGTGCCAGCTCAACACAGGGGGATCAGCCCCAGCATTTT. Its translation: CASSTQGDQPQHF.

V is TRBV6-6 and J is TRBJ1-5; 7 bases match TRBD1. Germline V gives CDR1 MNHNY, CDR2 SVGAGI (reference sequence). The CDR3 is 16 amino acids. The V segment lost 7 bases and the J segment 6 bases; nucleotides outside the gene matches: 15. CDR3 sequence reads: CASTPRRGQITQPQHF. CDR3 in DNA: TGTGCCAGCACCCCCCGGAGGGGACAGATCACTCAGCCCCAGCATTTT.

The chain couples TRBV29-1 to TRBJ1-2; 7 positions agree with TRBD1. V lost 5 bases and J lost 4; bases outside the gene matches: 1. Germline CDR1 SQVTM, CDR2 ANQGSEA. The length of the CDR3 is 11 residues. In nucleotides, the CDR3 is TGCAGCGTTCAGGGGGGCTATGGCTACACCTTC. Protein: CSVQGGYGYTF.

This chain uses TRBV5-6 with TRBJ2-7; 8 positions match TRBD1. This CDR3 has 15 amino acids. CDR1 and CDR2 (germline): SGHDT, YYEEEE. V shed 1 base, J shed 2 bases, and the junction held 5 bases outside the gene matches. The CDR3 loop is CASSLRQGATYEQYF. CDR3 DNA: TGTGCCAGCAGCTTGAGGCAGGGGGCAACCTACGAGCAGTACTTC.

The chain employs TRBV5-1 and TRBJ2-1, with a possible D match to TRBD2 (6 bases). The CDR3 extends over 14 amino acids. V lost 7 bases to trimming and J lost 3 bases, with 14 bases between them. Germline assignment: CDR1 SGHRS and CDR2 YFSETQ. CDR3 amino acids: CASSRDCHYNEQFF. CDR3 DNA sequence: TGCGCCAGCTCCCGGGACTGCCACTACAATGAGCAGTTCTTC. Full variable domain (outside the CDR3, taken from reference TRBV5-1 and TRBJ2-1): KAGVTQTPRYLIKTRGQQVTLSCSPISGHRSVSWYQQTPGQGLQFLFEYFSETQRNKGNFPGRFSGRQFSNSRSEMNVSTLELGDSALYLCASSRDCHYNEQFFGPGTRLTVL.

Turning to this clone: At one of its ends the junction is not consistent with the germline gene, which may arise from a read error. The chain is built from TRBV2 and TRBJ1-2; the D gene is possibly TRBD1 (6 bases). This CDR3 has 8 residues. The V gene's germline CDR1 is SNHLY and CDR2 FYNNEI. The CDR3 here is CAKYRAIF. CDR3 nucleotide sequence: TGTGCCAAGTACAGGGCCATCTTC. The full variable domain, rest sourced from reference TRBV2 and TRBJ1-2, is EPEVTQTPSHQVTQMGQEVILRCVPISNHLYFYWYRQILGQKVEFLVSFYNNEISEKSEIFDDQFSVERPDGSNFTLKIRSTKLEDSAMYFCAKYRAIFGSGTRLTVV.

This chain links TRBV29-1 with TRBJ1-2; 11 nucleotides align to TRBD1. Germline CDR1 is SQVTM and CDR2 is ANQGSEA. J lost 8 bases, V lost 7 bases, and 12 bases had no gene match. This CDR3 comprises 14 residues. CDR3 sequence (DNA): TGCAGCGGCCGGACAGGGGGCATGTATGAGGGCTACACCTTC. Translation: CSGRTGGMYEGYTF. Based on the CDR3 plus reference TRBV29-1 and TRBJ1-2, the full variable domain is SAVISQKPSRDICQRGTSLTIQCQVDSQVTMMFWYRQQPGQSLTLIATANQGSEATYESGFVIDKFPISRPNLTFSTLTVSNMSPEDSSIYLCSGRTGGMYEGYTFGSGTRLTVV.

This rearrangement joins TRBV6-6 to TRBJ2-3, with D hard to call. CDR1 and CDR2 from the germline V gene are MNHNY and SVGAGI (reference sequence). The V and J ends lost 2 bases and 5 bases respectively, with 8 bases between them. The CDR3 has 13 amino acids. The CDR3 loop is CASSYSLGDTQYF. Here the CDR3 DNA reads TGTGCCAGCAGTTACAGTTTGGGAGATACGCAGTATTTT.

V and J are TRBV10-3 and TRBJ1-2; D is undetermined. Germline loops: CDR1 ENHRY, CDR2 SYGVKD. The V end was cut by 0 bases, the J end by 9 bases, with 8 bases between. The CDR3 spans 12 residues. CDR3 sequence (DNA): TGTGCCATCAGTGAGTCAACTCGGAGCTACACCTTC. Translated, it gives CAISESTRSYTF.

The chain has TRBV6-5 and TRBJ1-6, with a possible D match to TRBD1 (5 bases). The CDR3 runs 14 residues. V lost 7 bases and J lost 10, with 17 bases in between. CDR1 and CDR2 (germline): MNHEY, SVGAGI. This chain's CDR3 is CASKIQGVRSPLHF. The DNA of the CDR3 is TGTGCCAGCAAGATCCAGGGAGTAAGGTCACCCCTCCACTTT.

This clone has a handful of counts. The V gene is TRBV16, the J gene TRBJ1-5; D not certain. Germline V gene lookup returns CDR1 KGHSY and CDR2 FQNENV. The CDR3 covers 13 residues. Trimming took off 2 bases at V and 8 bases at J, with 10 bases between the two ends. CDR3 sequence reads: CASSQELGKPQHF. The CDR3 DNA reads TGTGCCAGCAGCCAAGAATTAGGCAAGCCCCAGCATTTT.

The genes are TRBV5-1 and TRBJ2-3, with D uncertain. V was clipped by 3 bases and J by 6 bases, with 14 bases between them. Per the germline V gene, CDR1 is SGHRS and CDR2 is YFSETQ. The CDR3 runs to 14 residues. The CDR3 protein is CASSSGMGKDTQYF. Written as DNA, the CDR3 is TGCGCCAGCAGCTCTGGGATGGGTAAGGATACGCAGTATTTT.

The chain uses TRBV5-1 and TRBJ2-7; possibly TRBD2 for D (6 bases). The CDR3 consists of 15 residues. CDR1 is SGHRS, CDR2 YFSETQ, per germline. The V end was cut by 3 bases, the J end by 0 bases, with 13 bases between. The CDR3 spells CASSWRGPPSYEQYF. CDR3 sequence (DNA): TGCGCCAGCAGCTGGCGGGGACCCCCCTCCTACGAGCAGTACTTC.

The chain carries TRBV19 and TRBJ2-7; 9 bases agree with TRBD2. The trim removed 3 bases at V and 3 bases at J, leaving 18 bases unmatched. This CDR3 contains 19 residues. Germline CDR1 reads LNHDA; CDR2 reads SQIVND (reference sequence). The CDR3 region is CASSIGETSGYPGSYEQYF. The CDR3 DNA is TGTGCCAGTAGTATTGGGGAGACTAGCGGCTACCCTGGAAGCTACGAGCAGTACTTC.

The chain couples TRBV5-6 to TRBJ1-1; 7 bases match TRBD1. CDR3 length equals 14 residues. Germline V gives CDR1 SGHDT, CDR2 YYEEEE. J lost 3 bases, V lost 4 bases, and 6 bases had no gene match. DNA for the CDR3: TGTGCCAGCAGCCCTCAGGGGGTTGACACTGAAGCTTTCTTT. As protein: CASSPQGVDTEAFF.

J is TRBJ2-3 and V is TRBV7-2, with TRBD2 identical over 10 bases. With V trimmed by 5 bases and J by 4 bases, 12 bases remained unmatched. Germline V gives CDR1 SGHTA, CDR2 FQGNSA. The CDR3 contains 17 residues. CDR3 bases: TGTGCCAGCAGCCGTGGAGGAGCGGGGGGGCCTTCAGATACGCAGTATTTT. Its protein product is CASSRGGAGGPSDTQYF.

The rearrangement links TRBV5-1 to TRBJ1-5; D is perhaps TRBD1 (6 bases). CDR1 and CDR2 from the germline V gene are SGHRS and YFSETQ. The germline V and J ends were trimmed by 4 bases and 0 bases, with 11 bases remaining between them. The CDR3 has 15 residues. This CDR3 reads CASSVDSYSNQPQHF. The CDR3 DNA reads TGCGCCAGCAGCGTGGACAGTTATAGCAATCAGCCCCAGCATTTT.